The sequence of this T cell receptor (beta chain) was determined in a study of spatial heterogeneity in lung cancer. The sample's time point: sample taken at primary tumor resection. Unsorted whole RNA from tumor, nontumor lung or frozen PBMC underwent sequencing. Trimming removed 4 bases from V and 3 bases from J, with 13 bases in between. The germline gives CDR1 LNHDA, CDR2 SQIVND (reference sequence). CDR3 length: 14 amino acids. TCRdb recomputed calls from the 5' RACE reads with MiXCR, one row per CDR3 protein. The sample shows about 95,000 distinct CDR3 sequences, approximately 8.5% of them seen only once. At least ten counts were recorded for this clonotype.

J is TRBJ2-7 and V is TRBV19; D possibly corresponds to TRBD1 (5 bases). This specimen consisted of PBMCs, obtained at surgery. This receptor was identified in a male donor with early-stage non-small cell lung cancer. Here the CDR3 reads CASSTTGSGYEQYF. CDR3 nucleotides: TGTGCCAGTAGTACTACAGGATCGGGCTACGAGCAGTACTTC.